The sequence of this T cell receptor beta chain was determined in a study of blood T cell repertoires in COVID-19. Background on the study: Sources were T cells, B-cell-depleted T cells, or PBMCs; the material itself was cDNA or gDNA.

V dropped 5 bases and J dropped 2; count of bases not matched to a gene: 3. This CDR3 spans 13 amino acids. Original analysis: Amplification with reference gene primers provided the estimates of nucleated cell counts. Using immunoSEQ multiplex PCR, the repertoire was profiled, and TCRdb retains in-frame clones only, with some absent. The V and J calls and clone size come from that table; D and trimming were worked out from the DNA. The table shows about 160,000 clones, with around 80% occurring only once. The J gene is TRBJ2-7, the V gene TRBV12-3 or TRBV12-4, with 7 bases fitting TRBD1. Source material: peripheral blood. The source of this sequence is a woman older than 75 with acute or convalescent COVID-19. In nucleotides, the CDR3 is TGTGCCAGCAGTAGGGACAGCACCTACGAGCAGTACTTC. This encodes CASSRDSTYEQYF.